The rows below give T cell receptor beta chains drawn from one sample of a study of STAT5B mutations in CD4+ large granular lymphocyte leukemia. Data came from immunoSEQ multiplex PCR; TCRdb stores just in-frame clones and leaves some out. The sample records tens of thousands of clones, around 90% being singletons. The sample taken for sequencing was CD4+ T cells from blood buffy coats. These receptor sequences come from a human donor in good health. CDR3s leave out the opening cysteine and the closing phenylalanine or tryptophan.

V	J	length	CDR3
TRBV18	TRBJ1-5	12	ASSPSGHNQPQH
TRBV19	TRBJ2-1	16	ASSIGTGGFFSYNEQF
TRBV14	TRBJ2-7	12	ASSRFRGQFEQY
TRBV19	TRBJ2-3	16	ASSFSGLPSAGSNTQY
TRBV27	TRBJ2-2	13	ASSLRLKGTGELF
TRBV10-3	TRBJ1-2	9	AISESRGYT
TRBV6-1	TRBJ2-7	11	AILTGTGVEQY
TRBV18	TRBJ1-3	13	ASSPGGLSGNTIY
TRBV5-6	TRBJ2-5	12	ASSLVATQETQY
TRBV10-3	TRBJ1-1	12	AIRLDTLNTEAF
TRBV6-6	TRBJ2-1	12	ASLRGTGVWEQF
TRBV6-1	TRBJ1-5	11	ASTPTVYQPQH
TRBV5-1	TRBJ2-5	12	ASSLVADQETQY
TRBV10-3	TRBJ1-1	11	AIRVNRDTEAF
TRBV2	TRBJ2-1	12	ASSGQGAYNEQF
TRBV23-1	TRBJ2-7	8	ASSRPDTN
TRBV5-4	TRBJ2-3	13	ASSFPGGPTDTQY
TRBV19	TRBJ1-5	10	ASRDRGQPQH
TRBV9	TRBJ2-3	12	ASSAQGDTDTQY